What follows describes a single TCR beta chain. Unique molecular identifiers were present on the cDNA, and a universal primer site came from template switching. A single record per CDR3 protein comes from TCRdb applying MiXCR to the 5' RACE reads. Seen here are 1.5 million to 2 million distinct CDR3 sequences, under 35% observed once, and the top ten hold about 0.3%. Healthy Caucasians were all of the donors. Per germline, CDR1 SEHNR and CDR2 FQNEAQ (reference sequence). Trimming removed 2 bases from V and 1 base from J; junction bases left unmatched: 5. The CDR3 consists of 16 residues. The record originates from a study of identical twins.

Sequences were obtained from cord blood. This clonotype was obtained from a newborn girl in good health. The chain recombines TRBV7-9 with TRBJ1-1; 9 nucleotides match TRBD1. In nucleotides, the CDR3 is TGTGCCAGCAGCTTAATCCTGACAGGGGGGAACACTGAAGCTTTCTTT. This codes for CASSLILTGGNTEAFF. Complete variable domain (other parts from reference TRBV7-9 and TRBJ1-1): DTGVSQNPRHKITKRGQNVTFRCDPISEHNRLYWYRQTLGQGPEFLTYFQNEAQLEKSRLLSDRFSAERPKGSFSTLEIQRTEQGDSAMYLCASSLILTGGNTEAFFGQGTRLTVV.